Below are 10 T cell receptor beta chains sequenced from a single sample in a study of T cell responses to AZD1222 COVID-19 vaccine (dated by TCRdb to the early 2020s). The time point label here, explained by the study, means: about 28 days (+/-7) after the second vaccine dose. Library method: the immunoSEQ multiplex PCR assay. TCRdb carries this immuneACCESS record with in-frame sequences only. Its versions omit some clonotypes, under half of them owing to an unresolved V gene in the studies checked, with the rest unexplained. The sample table shows around 99,000 clones, and 87% are seen once. Of the sample, around 4.9% falls within the top ten clones. The sample consisted of peripheral blood, taken 28 days after the second AZD1222 dose. The receptors originated from an adult who received the AZD1222 COVID-19 vaccine.

The chain couples TRBV18 to TRBJ2-1, with 9 bases lining up with TRBD2. The V segment lost 6 bases and the J segment 2 bases; nucleotides outside the gene matches: 2. CDR1 is KGHSH, CDR2 LQKENI, per germline. The CDR3 covers 14 residues. The CDR3 nucleotides read TGTGCCAGCTCTAGCGGGGGAACCTACAATGAGCAGTTCTTC. This translates into CASSSGGTYNEQFF.

The chain uses TRBV7-8 and TRBJ1-2; the match to TRBD1 covers 9 bases. Germline lookup yields CDR1 SGHVS and CDR2 FQNEAQ. J gave up 3 bases and V 1 base, and 3 bases lay outside the gene matches. The CDR3 extends over 15 amino acids. CDR3 residues: CASSLGTGVDYGYTF. The CDR3 DNA follows: TGTGCCAGCAGCTTAGGGACAGGGGTGGACTATGGCTACACCTTC. Variable domain in full (rest from reference TRBV7-8 and TRBJ1-2): GAGVSQSPRYKVAKRGQDVALRCDPISGHVSLFWYQQALGQGPEFLTYFQNEAQLDKSGLPSDRFFAERPEGSVSTLKIQRTQQEDSAVYLCASSLGTGVDYGYTFGSGTRLTVV.

This chain links TRBV7-9 with TRBJ1-3; D is perhaps TRBD1 (6 bases). V lost 3 bases and J lost 4, with 19 bases in between. In germline, CDR1 is SEHNR, CDR2 FQNEAQ (reference sequence). The CDR3 length is 17 residues. CDR3 region: CASSLGNTGNNGNTIYF. The CDR3 coding sequence is TGTGCCAGCAGCTTGGGGAATACAGGGAACAACGGAAACACCATATATTTT.

Only one count was recorded for this clone. J is TRBJ2-1 and V is TRBV3-1 (or the pseudogene TRBV3-2); TRBD2 aligns across 14 bases. This CDR3 comprises 21 residues. CDR1 and CDR2 from the germline V gene are LGHDT and YNNKEL (reference sequence). The V and J ends lost 4 bases and 0 bases, in that order; junction bases with no gene match: 14. DNA for the CDR3: TGTGCCAGCAGCCCCGTCTTGACTAGCGGGGGGGCCCACAGCTCCTACAATGAGCAGTTCTTC. Residues: CASSPVLTSGGAHSSYNEQFF.

The J gene is TRBJ1-4, the V gene TRBV6-6; a possible D gene is TRBD1 (6 bases). The CDR3 is made up of 13 amino acids. Germline V gives CDR1 MNHNY, CDR2 SVGAGI (reference sequence). Trimming took 2 bases from V and 8 from J, leaving 9 bases between them. DNA for the CDR3: TGTGCCAGCAGTTACGGGGGCGGCGAAAAACTGTTTTTT. It codes for CASSYGGGEKLFF.

For this clone: A junction boundary mismatches the germline segment, possibly from a read error. This chain uses TRBV12-3 or TRBV12-4 with TRBJ2-7; D remains ambiguous. This CDR3 has 11 amino acids. The DNA of the CDR3 is TGTGCCAGCAGCCAGGCCCTGAATCTCCACTTC. Protein product: CASSQALNLHF.

The count of this clone is one. The chain carries TRBV27 and TRBJ1-6; tentatively, D is TRBD1 (5 bases). Trimming removed 6 bases from V and 4 bases from J, with 13 bases in between. Germline CDR1 and CDR2: MNHEY and SMNVEV (reference sequence). The CDR3 runs 15 residues. The CDR3 bases are TGTGCCAGCAGCGGAGGGGCGAATTATAATTCACCCCTCCACTTT. Translation gives CASSGGANYNSPLHF.

This rearrangement joins TRBV7-2 to TRBJ1-1; D is unresolved. Germline assignment: CDR1 SGHTA and CDR2 FQGNSA. There are 13 residues in the CDR3. Trimming stripped 3 bases from V and 1 base from J, with 6 bases between. In nucleotides, the CDR3 is TGTGCCAGCAGCTTTCGAGAGAACACTGAAGCTTTCTTT. Its protein product is CASSFRENTEAFF.

The chain uses TRBV6-2 or TRBV6-3 and TRBJ2-7; 7 bases fit TRBD1. The length of the CDR3 is 15 residues. Trimming cost V 2 bases and J 2 bases; bases outside gene matches: 6. Germline V gene sequence: CDR1 MNHEY, CDR2 SVGEGT. CDR3 amino acids: CASSYDRQGAYEQYF. The CDR3 DNA sequence: TGTGCCAGCAGTTACGACAGGCAGGGGGCCTACGAGCAGTACTTC.

The gene calls are TRBV5-4 and TRBJ1-3; weak D call: TRBD1 (5 bases). Per the germline V gene, CDR1 is SGHNT and CDR2 is YYREEE (reference sequence). The CDR3 is 16 residues long. Deletions cut 4 bases from V and 0 bases from J, with 14 bases between. The CDR3 sequence is CASSRGEVTSGNTIYF. The CDR3 region has the DNA TGTGCCAGCAGCCGGGGGGAGGTTACCTCTGGAAACACCATATATTTT.